This is a list of T cell receptor beta chains from one sample in a study of T cell responses to AZD1222 COVID-19 vaccine. The protocol was immunoSEQ multiplex PCR, while the TCRdb copy is restricted to in-frame clones and leaves out a portion. Counted here are about 150,000 clones, less than 90% occurring once; the ten biggest clones make up roughly 5%. This specimen was peripheral blood, taken on day 0 of MenACWY control vaccination. The source of these receptors is an adult in good health. The conserved cysteine and the conserved F or W are not part of the CDR3 here.

j_call | v_call | cdr3_aa
TRBJ2-3 | TRBV5-4 | ASSLNQDTDTQY
TRBJ1-2 | TRBV24-1 | ATSDPGGYT
TRBJ2-2 | TRBV11-2 | ASSPLRPEELF
TRBJ2-3 | TRBV9 | ASGPSWELPTDTQY
TRBJ1-6 | TRBV6-5 | ASRQLSSYNSPLH
TRBJ1-5 | TRBV12-3/TRBV12-4 | ASSINSNQPQH
TRBJ2-7 | TRBV4-1 | ASSSGQSYEQY
TRBJ1-5 | TRBV6-1 | ASSDLYSNQPQH
TRBJ1-4 | TRBV11-2 | ASAARGGNQLTNEKLF
TRBJ2-3 | TRBV11-2 | ASSLVGSPGLTDTQY
TRBJ2-3 | TRBV11-2 | ASSLVTRALSEQY
TRBJ1-5 | TRBV28 | ASSLRGGGQPQH
TRBJ2-3 | TRBV5-1 | ASSFPEADTQY
TRBJ2-5 | TRBV2 | ASMAGEETQY
TRBJ1-1 | TRBV4-2 | ASQGQNTEAF
TRBJ1-1 | TRBV7-9 | ASSLTGKGDTEAF
TRBJ2-3 | TRBV6-2/TRBV6-3 | ASSYLVGQGFTDTQY
TRBJ2-1 | TRBV11-3 | ASSLGGSTGFEQF
TRBJ2-2 | TRBV6-4 | ASSEGFGTGELF
TRBJ2-3 | TRBV5-1 | ASSLEAGSPADTQY
TRBJ1-1 | TRBV27 | ASSLSVVGTEAF
TRBJ1-1 | TRBV19 | ASIQIGYTEAF
TRBJ1-1 | TRBV7-9 | ASSFDDRGF
TRBJ1-2 | TRBV27 | ASKRGGGYT
TRBJ1-1 | TRBV2 | AIPGTLMNTEAF
TRBJ2-5 | TRBV29-1 | SARTETQY
TRBJ2-1 | TRBV11-2 | ASSLEFGSNEQF
TRBJ1-1 | TRBV12-3/TRBV12-4 | ASRVWMNTEAF
TRBJ1-2 | TRBV2 | ASSVSGTLTYGYT
TRBJ1-5 | TRBV19 | ATKDRGQGNQPQH
TRBJ2-1 | TRBV5-1 | ASSLGAVEQF
TRBJ2-7 | TRBV7-3 | ASSLDSPSYEQY
TRBJ1-5 | TRBV5-6 | ASSYQDRNHQPQH
TRBJ1-2 | TRBV19 | ASTPTDQRAHYGYT
TRBJ1-3 | TRBV6-6 | ASSYSKDVGNTIY
TRBJ1-2 | TRBV12-5 | ASGLTRVPLSYT
TRBJ2-2 | TRBV9 | ASSVGAGAGELF
TRBJ1-2 | TRBV19 | ASSIVRGGYGYT
TRBJ1-2 | TRBV4-1 | ASSQEGGYIYGYT
TRBJ2-1 | TRBV15 | ATSTRPPRPHEQF
TRBJ1-5 | TRBV5-1 | ASSFRGDSNQPQH
TRBJ1-2 | TRBV6-5 | ASSYSVKDYGYT